These 28 T cell receptor beta chains came from one sample sequenced in a study of cytomegalovirus exposure and HLA in healthy donors (dated by TCRdb to about 2017). Libraries were made using the immunoSEQ multiplex PCR assay. Imported from immuneACCESS, the table was reduced by TCRdb to in-frame sequences with V and J called. These copies leave out some clones; in studies compared against another copy, an unresolved V gene accounts for under half, and the cause of the remainder is not known. The sample data list some 150,000 clones, and just under 90% of these were observed just once. The ten most abundant clones make up 6.2% of the sample. The sample taken for sequencing was PBMCs. All receptors derive from a woman in her 30s in good health and CMV-seropositive.

This rearrangement joins TRBV15 to TRBJ1-1; D is uncertain. This CDR3 has 16 residues. With 0 bases removed from V and 0 bases from J, the gap between germline ends came to 11 bases. The germline V gene encodes CDR1 LNHNV and CDR2 YYDKDF (reference sequence). This CDR3 reads CATSRDTAGMNTEAFF. In DNA, the CDR3 is TGTGCCACCAGCAGAGATACGGCAGGAATGAACACTGAAGCTTTCTTT.

This rearrangement joins TRBV4-1 to TRBJ1-2; 9 nucleotides align to TRBD1. V lost 1 base and J lost 4; bases outside the gene matches: 4. The CDR3 length is 15 residues. Per germline, CDR1 MGHRA and CDR2 YSYEKL. This CDR3 reads CASSQADRGLYGYTF. As DNA, the CDR3 is TGCGCCAGCAGCCAAGCGGACAGGGGCCTCTATGGCTACACCTTC.

The rearrangement uses TRBV9 and TRBJ2-1; 10 bases are shared with TRBD2. The CDR3 has 14 amino acids. The V segment lost 0 bases and the J segment 8 bases; nucleotides outside the gene matches: 2. From germline, CDR1 is SGDLS and CDR2 YYNGEE. The CDR3 loop is CASSVGLAGDEQFF. CDR3 nucleotides: TGTGCCAGCAGCGTAGGTCTAGCGGGAGATGAGCAGTTCTTC.

In nucleotides, the CDR3 is TGCGCCAGCAGTGACGGCGGGACAGGGGGCAATGAGCAGTTCTTC. Translated, it gives CASSDGGTGGNEQFF. The chain recombines TRBV10-1 with TRBJ2-1, with 11 bases matching TRBD1. With 3 bases clipped from V and 6 bases from J, the junction kept 4 bases outside the gene matches. The CDR3 totals 15 residues. The germline gives CDR1 WNHNN, CDR2 SYGVQD (reference sequence).

This chain connects TRBV5-1 to TRBJ1-3; D remains unclear. Trimming pared 1 base from V and 2 bases from J, leaving 13 bases between. Germline lookup yields CDR1 SGHRS and CDR2 YFSETQ. This CDR3 is built from 16 residues. CDR3 DNA: TGCGCCAGCAGCTTGTTGGAGGGCTCTGCTGGAAACACCATATATTTT. This encodes CASSLLEGSAGNTIYF.

The chain has TRBV6-5 and TRBJ2-7; TRBD1 is a possible D gene (5 bases). The CDR3 totals 14 residues. The germline CDR1 and CDR2 sequences are MNHEY and SVGAGI. V lost 6 bases to trimming and J lost 0 bases, with 12 bases between them. DNA of the CDR3: TGTGCCAGCAGCCGACAGAGACTCTCCTACGAGCAGTACTTC. Protein product: CASSRQRLSYEQYF.

The chain recombines TRBV7-9 with TRBJ2-7, with 9 bases lining up with TRBD2. The CDR3 has 13 amino acids. The J segment lost 4 bases and the V segment lost 8 bases, leaving 6 bases of the junction unmatched. In germline, CDR1 is SEHNR, CDR2 FQNEAQ (reference sequence). CDR3 DNA: TGTGCCAGCGCGACTAGCGGCCTTTACGAGCAGTACTTC. Protein: CASATSGLYEQYF.

The table lists this clone with a count of one. This rearrangement joins TRBV27 to TRBJ2-5; weak D call: TRBD2 (6 bases). Germline CDR1 MNHEY, CDR2 SMNVEV (reference sequence). CDR3 length: 15 residues. The ends were cut back, 5 bases at V and 5 bases at J, with 18 bases in the middle. The CDR3 bases are TGTGCCAGCAGTCCGCCCGGGACTCCAGCCGAGACCCAGTACTTC. It codes for CASSPPGTPAETQYF.

V is TRBV7-8 and J is TRBJ2-5; D perhaps matches TRBD2 (5 bases). Germline loops: CDR1 SGHVS, CDR2 FQNEAQ. The V end was cut by 5 bases, the J end by 2 bases, with 15 bases between. CDR3 length: 15 amino acids. CDR3 nucleotide sequence: TGTGCCAGCAGCCGTCGTGGACGGAGGCAAGAGACCCAGTACTTC. The encoded protein is CASSRRGRRQETQYF.

The rearrangement joins TRBV27 to TRBJ1-1; 8 bases match TRBD1. After removal of 3 bases from V and 3 bases from J, the junction contained 3 bases not matched to a gene. Germline CDR1 reads MNHEY; CDR2 reads SMNVEV (reference sequence). This CDR3 contains 14 residues. CDR3 amino acids: CASSFMTGDTEAFF. The DNA for the CDR3 is TGTGCCAGCAGTTTCATGACAGGGGACACTGAAGCTTTCTTT.

This clone was observed once. The V gene is TRBV10-1, the J gene TRBJ1-5; the D gene is possibly TRBD1 (5 bases). Trimming left V 6 bases short and J 4 bases short, with 25 bases between. The CDR3 has 18 amino acids. Germline CDR1 reads WNHNN; CDR2 reads SYGVQD (reference sequence). CDR3 in DNA: TGCGCCAGCAGGACCATCTCCTCGGGGACTTCAGAAAATCAGCCCCAGCATTTT. Residues: CASRTISSGTSENQPQHF.

The V call is TRBV5-6, the J call TRBJ1-2; D is ambiguous. In germline, CDR1 is SGHDT, CDR2 YYEEEE. The CDR3 sequence is 17 residues long. Trimming removed 3 bases from V and 3 bases from J, with 21 bases in between. CDR3 sequence: CASSSLTHSSRDYGYTF. The CDR3 DNA sequence: TGTGCCAGCAGCTCCCTCACGCACTCATCCCGGGACTATGGCTACACCTTC.

The V gene is TRBV6-5, the J gene TRBJ2-5, with D maybe TRBD1 (5 bases). CDR3 length equals 13 residues. Germline CDR1 reads MNHEY; CDR2 reads SVGAGI. The V gene lost 0 bases and the J gene lost 10 bases, with 12 bases spanning the gap. The CDR3: CASSYSFEQGQYF. The CDR3 bases are TGTGCCAGCAGTTACTCGTTCGAGCAGGGCCAGTACTTC.

This chain joins TRBV4-1 and TRBJ1-5, with 7 nucleotides matching TRBD1. The CDR3 runs to 12 residues. CDR1 and CDR2 (germline): MGHRA, YSYEKL. Unmatched junction bases numbered 3, after V lost 4 bases and J lost 9 bases. In nucleotides, the CDR3 is TGCGCCAGCAGCCGTCCAGGGGGGCCCCAGCATTTT. It yields the protein CASSRPGGPQHF.

The chain combines TRBV27 with TRBJ1-2; TRBD1 agrees at 9 bases. Germline V gene lookup returns CDR1 MNHEY and CDR2 SMNVEV (reference sequence). Trimming at V came to 6 bases and at J to 1 base, leaving 9 bases not matched to a gene. The CDR3 has 16 residues. The CDR3 loop is CASRWTGATNNYGYTF. DNA of the CDR3: TGTGCCAGCAGATGGACAGGGGCGACTAATAACTATGGCTACACCTTC.

The rearrangement joins TRBV7-8 to TRBJ2-7, with D possibly TRBD1 on 6 matching bases. The CDR3 runs 15 residues. The V end lost 8 bases, the J end lost 6 bases, and 23 bases lay between the germline ends. Germline CDR1 and CDR2: SGHVS and FQNEAQ. CDR3 nucleotide sequence: TGTGCCAGCGGGTCACAGGGCTCATTACCGGGCGAGCAGTACTTC. Translating it yields CASGSQGSLPGEQYF.

This clone was found once. The chain carries TRBV28 and TRBJ2-3; 7 bases are shared with TRBD2. The germline CDR1 and CDR2 sequences are MDHEN and SYDVKM. The length of the CDR3 is 19 residues. V shed 2 bases, J shed 4 bases, and the junction held 18 bases outside the gene matches. The CDR3 DNA sequence: TGTGCCAGCAGTTTAGGGGGGACTACGGTTTCCTTTTACGCAGATACGCAGTATTTT. This encodes CASSLGGTTVSFYADTQYF. Together with reference TRBV28 and TRBJ2-3, the CDR3 gives the full variable domain: DVKVTQSSRYLVKRTGEKVFLECVQDMDHENMFWYRQDPGLGLRLIYFSYDVKMKEKGDIPEGYSVSREKKERFSLILESASTNQTSMYLCASSLGGTTVSFYADTQYFGPGTRLTVL.

This clone has just one count. The chain joins TRBV28 to TRBJ2-6; 8 positions agree with TRBD1. CDR1 and CDR2 from the germline V gene are MDHEN and SYDVKM. This CDR3 region has 17 residues. The junction had 6 bases not matched to a gene; V was cut back by 5 bases and J by 0 bases. CDR3 in DNA: TGTGCCAGCAGTGGCCGCGGACAGGGCTCTGGGGCCAACGTCCTGACTTTC. Protein product: CASSGRGQGSGANVLTF.

The chain has TRBV2 and TRBJ2-1; possibly TRBD1 for D (6 bases). V was pared by 5 bases and J by 7 bases, with 18 bases between. The CDR3 covers 15 residues. Germline CDR1 SNHLY, CDR2 FYNNEI. CDR3 sequence (DNA): TGTGCCAGCAGTATACAGGGCACCCGGTTGAATGAGCAGTTCTTC. Its translation is CASSIQGTRLNEQFF.

The chain couples TRBV19 to TRBJ1-2, with 9 positions matching TRBD1. The CDR3 loop spans 13 amino acids. V shed 9 bases and J 4 bases; nucleotides not matched to a gene: 6. Germline CDR1 is LNHDA and CDR2 is SQIVND (reference sequence). The CDR3 nucleotides read TGTGCCAGCCGGGGACAGGGTTTCTATGGCTACACCTTC. Protein product: CASRGQGFYGYTF.

The J gene is TRBJ1-4, the V gene TRBV28; 7 bases match TRBD1. The germline gives CDR1 MDHEN, CDR2 SYDVKM. Germline trimming cut 8 bases from V and 2 bases from J; bases unmatched to any gene: 2. This CDR3 spans 13 amino acids. CDR3 region: CASGTATNEKLFF. DNA for the CDR3: TGTGCCAGCGGGACAGCTACTAATGAAAAACTGTTTTTT. Together with reference TRBV28 and TRBJ1-4, the CDR3 gives the full variable domain: DVKVTQSSRYLVKRTGEKVFLECVQDMDHENMFWYRQDPGLGLRLIYFSYDVKMKEKGDIPEGYSVSREKKERFSLILESASTNQTSMYLCASGTATNEKLFFGSGTQLSVL.

The V and J genes are TRBV28 and TRBJ2-5, with TRBD1 matching over 12 bases. The CDR3 runs 16 residues. V was pared by 6 bases and J by 4 bases, with 9 bases of the junction left unmatched. The germline gives CDR1 MDHEN, CDR2 SYDVKM. This CDR3 is CASSTGTGGSRETQYF. DNA for the CDR3: TGTGCCAGCAGCACCGGGACAGGGGGCTCTCGAGAGACCCAGTACTTC. The full variable domain, its missing parts supplied by reference TRBV28 and TRBJ2-5, is DVKVTQSSRYLVKRTGEKVFLECVQDMDHENMFWYRQDPGLGLRLIYFSYDVKMKEKGDIPEGYSVSREKKERFSLILESASTNQTSMYLCASSTGTGGSRETQYFGPGTRLLVL.

This chain joins TRBV7-9 and TRBJ2-7, with D possibly TRBD1 on 6 matching bases. Germline CDR1 reads SEHNR; CDR2 reads FQNEAQ (reference sequence). V lost 5 bases and J 5 bases, leaving 22 bases between the germline ends. This CDR3 spans 16 amino acids. The CDR3 bases are TGTGCCAGCAGCCTACCCCGCCGCGCAGGGGAGCACGAGCAGTACTTC. Its translation is CASSLPRRAGEHEQYF.

V and J are TRBV10-2 and TRBJ2-7, with 7 bases lining up with TRBD1. Trimming cost V 1 base and J 3 bases; bases outside gene matches: 6. The germline CDR1 and CDR2 sequences are WSHSY and SAAADI. There are 15 residues in the CDR3. CDR3 DNA: TGCGCCAGCAGTGAGTATGAGGGGGCAGGCTACGAGCAGTACTTC. Translation: CASSEYEGAGYEQYF.

The chain recombines TRBV5-1 with TRBJ2-5, with 7 bases lining up with TRBD2. The CDR3 consists of 16 residues. Germline values: CDR1 SGHRS, CDR2 YFSETQ. V was clipped by 3 bases and J by 2 bases; unmatched bases: 10. CDR3 in amino acids: CASSSLAAEGQETQYF. CDR3 DNA sequence: TGCGCCAGCAGCTCTCTAGCGGCCGAGGGGCAAGAGACCCAGTACTTC.

This chain joins TRBV27 and TRBJ2-1; 7 bases match TRBD1. V lost 4 bases and J lost 3; bases outside the gene matches: 6. This CDR3 spans 15 amino acids. Germline V gene lookup returns CDR1 MNHEY and CDR2 SMNVEV (reference sequence). Here the CDR3 DNA reads TGTGCCAGCAGTTCATTACGACAGGGCTACAATGAGCAGTTCTTC. This gives the protein CASSSLRQGYNEQFF.

This chain joins TRBV15 and TRBJ1-2, with D possibly TRBD1 on 5 matching bases. With 5 bases removed from V and 8 bases from J, the gap between germline ends came to 18 bases. This CDR3 contains 14 residues. CDR1 and CDR2 from the germline V gene are LNHNV and YYDKDF (reference sequence). CDR3 sequence (DNA): TGTGCCACCAGCCCTTCCGGCGGGGGGAAAGGCTACACCTTC. Translation gives CATSPSGGGKGYTF.

This chain connects TRBV2 to TRBJ1-4; no reliable D call. This CDR3 has 13 residues. V lost 5 bases to trimming and J lost 7 bases, with 11 bases between them. Germline values: CDR1 SNHLY, CDR2 FYNNEI. CDR3 protein: CASSYPPSEKLFF. For the CDR3, the DNA is TGTGCCAGCAGTTACCCCCCTAGTGAAAAACTGTTTTTT.